What follows are 22 T cell receptor beta chains derived from one specimen sequenced in a study of quantifying T cell responses using KT2 cells. Overall study context: cDNA was made from DNase-treated RNA using alpha and beta constant primers.

An oligo carrying a UMI was ligated to the cDNA 3' end. The first PCR ran 4 to 5 cycles with an equimolar RC1.1 and RC1.2 beta primer mix. TCRdb recomputed calls from the UMI-ligation and nested PCR reads with MiXCR, one row per CDR3 protein. This table has over 35,000 distinct CDR3 sequences, approximately 17% appearing once. Source material: PBMCs spiked with cells of the T cell clone KT2. All receptors derive from a human donor.

This clonotype came up many times. Germline is not matched at one junction end, which may reflect a read error. This sequence joins TRBV7-9 and TRBJ2-3, with 7 bases lining up with TRBD2. The germline V gene has CDR1 SEHNR and CDR2 FQNEAQ (reference sequence). The length of the CDR3 is 17 residues. CDR3 nucleotide sequence: TGTGCCAGCAGCTTAAATGGGCTAGCGGCAGACACAGATACGCAGTGTTTT. It yields the protein CASSLNGLAADTDTQCF.

There are a few counts of this clonotype. This rearrangement joins TRBV18 to TRBJ1-6; D gene uncertain. Germline V gene lookup returns CDR1 KGHSH and CDR2 LQKENI. The CDR3 covers 16 residues. Trimming stripped 2 bases from V and 7 bases from J, with 15 bases between. The CDR3 DNA is TGTGCCAGCTCACCAATCCCCCGGACTTCCAATTCACCCCTCCACTTT. It encodes CASSPIPRTSNSPLHF.

This clonotype was found a few times. The chain employs TRBV5-8 and TRBJ2-3; D may be TRBD1 (6 bases). Per germline, CDR1 SGHTS and CDR2 YDEGEE. Trimming took 0 bases from V and 0 from J, leaving 14 bases between them. CDR3 size: 17 residues. CDR3 DNA: TGTGCCAGCAGCTTGGGTGCCGGGGACACAAGCACAGATACGCAGTATTTT. Translating gives CASSLGAGDTSTDTQYF.

This clonotype was detected a few times. The chain couples TRBV7-3 to TRBJ2-3; TRBD2 is a possible D gene (6 bases). CDR1 is SGHTA, CDR2 FQGTGA, per germline. Deletions cut 2 bases from V and 2 bases from J, with 11 bases between. CDR3 size: 15 residues. Written as DNA, the CDR3 is TGTGCCAGCAGCTTACGGGGCGGGGTCACAGATACGCAGTATTTT. Protein sequence: CASSLRGGVTDTQYF.

This clonotype was counted ten times or more. The V call is TRBV6-2 or TRBV6-3, the J call TRBJ2-1; 14 nucleotides match TRBD2. Germline assignment: CDR1 MNHEY and CDR2 SVGEGT. This CDR3 comprises 18 residues. The V segment lost 1 base and the J segment 4 bases; nucleotides outside the gene matches: 6. CDR3 nucleotide sequence: TGTGCCAGCAGTTACTTGGGACTAGCGGGAGTTTTATACAATGAGCAGTTCTTC. It is translated as CASSYLGLAGVLYNEQFF.

This chain uses TRBV29-1 with TRBJ1-1; D gene unclear. Germline assignment: CDR1 SQVTM and CDR2 ANQGSEA. Deletions cut 6 bases from V and 1 base from J, with 12 bases between. This CDR3 is 13 amino acids long. The CDR3 DNA sequence: TGCAGCGTAATGACCGGACCGAACACTGAAGCTTTCTTT. Residues: CSVMTGPNTEAFF. Full variable domain (missing parts from reference TRBV29-1 and TRBJ1-1): SAVISQKPSRDICQRGTSLTIQCQVDSQVTMMFWYRQQPGQSLTLIATANQGSEATYESGFVIDKFPISRPNLTFSTLTVSNMSPEDSSIYLCSVMTGPNTEAFFGQGTRLTVV.

This clonotype was counted a few times. V and J are TRBV29-1 and TRBJ1-1, with D tentatively TRBD1 (6 bases). V dropped 7 bases and J dropped 3 bases, with 15 bases sitting between them. This CDR3 is built from 13 residues. From germline, CDR1 is SQVTM and CDR2 ANQGSEA. Here the CDR3 reads CSADRYSDTEAFF. CDR3 coding DNA: TGCAGCGCCGACAGGTATTCGGACACTGAAGCTTTCTTT.

In this sample, this clonotype turned up a few times. The genes are TRBV6-4 and TRBJ1-4; D gene ambiguous. The V end lost 4 bases, the J end lost 2 bases, and 20 bases lay between the germline ends. The length of the CDR3 is 18 residues. Germline-derived CDR1 and CDR2 are MRHNA and SNTAGT. The CDR3 spells CASSARIQPHVTNEKLFF. The CDR3 nucleotides read TGTGCCAGCAGTGCTAGGATTCAACCCCATGTGACTAATGAAAAACTGTTTTTT.

J is TRBJ2-6 and V is TRBV10-3; 8 bases agree with TRBD2. Trimming at V came to 5 bases and at J to 0 bases, leaving 6 bases not matched to a gene. CDR3 length equals 17 residues. Per germline, CDR1 ENHRY and CDR2 SYGVKD. DNA of the CDR3: TGTGCCATCAGTCGGGGGGGGCCGGACTCTGGGGCCAACGTCCTGACTTTC. It encodes CAISRGGPDSGANVLTF.

This clonotype has only a few counts. This chain joins TRBV20-1 and TRBJ1-1; 10 bases agree with TRBD1. The CDR3 contains 14 residues. V dropped 4 bases and J dropped 5; count of bases not matched to a gene: 7. Germline CDR1 and CDR2: DFQATT and SNEGSKA (reference sequence). The CDR3 DNA reads TGCAGTGCTACAAGGACAGGGGGGAAGACTGAAGCTTTCTTT. Translated: CSATRTGGKTEAFF.

This clonotype was seen a few times. This chain uses TRBV12-3 or TRBV12-4 with TRBJ2-2; TRBD1 agrees at 8 bases. V was clipped by 7 bases and J by 11 bases; unmatched bases: 15. This CDR3 is 15 amino acids long. CDR3 DNA sequence: TGTGCCAGCACCCAGGGGGCAATCCACGTGGGTGAGCTGTTTTTT. Translating gives CASTQGAIHVGELFF.

The chain joins TRBV5-4 to TRBJ2-3, with 8 nucleotides matching TRBD2. This CDR3 has 16 amino acids. V lost 0 bases to trimming and J lost 4 bases; unmatched junction nucleotides: 7. The germline V gene encodes CDR1 SGHNT and CDR2 YYREEE (reference sequence). The CDR3 reads CASSLGNARGADTQYF. The CDR3 nucleotides read TGTGCCAGCAGCTTGGGAAACGCGCGGGGGGCAGATACGCAGTATTTT.

This sequence joins TRBV24-1 and TRBJ2-1; D unresolved. CDR3 size: 12 residues. V was cut by 3 bases and J by 12 bases, with 11 bases left in between. Germline assignment: CDR1 KGHDR and CDR2 SFDVKD. Here the CDR3 DNA reads TGTGCCACCAGTGATGGGCCCCTTAGGCAGTTCTTC. Translating gives CATSDGPLRQFF.

The chain combines TRBV11-2 with TRBJ2-2; D could derive from TRBD1 or TRBD2 (5 bases each). Trimming shortened V by 5 bases and J by 4 bases, and 11 bases separated the two germline ends. From germline, CDR1 is SGHAT and CDR2 FQNNGV. This CDR3 region has 14 residues. The CDR3 DNA is TGTGCCAGCAGCAGGGACCTACCCACCGGGGAGCTGTTTTTT. Translating it yields CASSRDLPTGELFF.

This clonotype was counted a few times. The rearrangement joins TRBV20-1 to TRBJ2-1, with D possibly matching TRBD2 (6 bases). The CDR3 sequence is 13 residues long. Germline lookup yields CDR1 DFQATT and CDR2 SNEGSKA (reference sequence). The ends were cut back, 3 bases at V and 3 bases at J, with 9 bases in the middle. The CDR3 sequence: CSASGSGYNEQFF. The CDR3, as DNA: TGCAGTGCTAGCGGGAGTGGCTACAATGAGCAGTTCTTC.

This clonotype was detected many times. The J gene is TRBJ1-1, the V gene TRBV29-1; 9 bases match TRBD1. CDR3 length: 14 residues. CDR1 is SQVTM and CDR2 is ANQGSEA in the germline V gene. Unmatched junction bases numbered 5, after V lost 6 bases and J lost 0 bases. This chain's CDR3 is CSVETGGLNTEAFF. CDR3 coding DNA: TGCAGCGTCGAAACAGGGGGCCTGAACACTGAAGCTTTCTTT.

This clonotype has ten or more counts. V is TRBV20-1 and J is TRBJ2-7; 13 nucleotides match TRBD2. Losses at the gene ends were 6 bases for V and 9 bases for J; bases not matched to a gene: 11. CDR3 size: 14 residues. CDR1 and CDR2 from the germline V gene are DFQATT and SNEGSKA (reference sequence). CDR3 nucleotides: TGCAGTGCAGAAGGACTAGCGGGGGCGGTTGGGCAGTACTTC. It translates to CSAEGLAGAVGQYF.

V gene TRBV5-5 combines with J gene TRBJ2-7; D could derive from TRBD1 or TRBD2 (5 bases each). CDR3 length: 13 amino acids. Germline V gene sequence: CDR1 SGHKS, CDR2 YYEKEE (reference sequence). The V and J ends lost 3 bases and 6 bases respectively, with 13 bases between them. The CDR3 reads CASSSREPGEQYF. The CDR3 nucleotides read TGTGCCAGCAGCTCCAGGGAGCCCGGCGAGCAGTACTTC. Supplemented by reference TRBV5-5 and TRBJ2-7, the full variable domain reads DAGVTQSPTHLIKTRGQQVTLRCSPISGHKSVSWYQQVLGQGPQFIFQYYEKEERGRGNFPDRFSARQFPNYSSELNVNALLLGDSALYLCASSSREPGEQYFGPGTRLTVT.

V is TRBV6-5 and J is TRBJ2-3, with unresolved D. The CDR3 sequence is 14 residues long. The V end was cut by 4 bases, the J end by 4 bases, with 12 bases between. Germline loops: CDR1 MNHEY, CDR2 SVGAGI. For the CDR3, the DNA is TGTGCCAGCAGTTTGTCCTTACGAGCAGATACGCAGTATTTT. It is translated as CASSLSLRADTQYF.

This clonotype was counted at least ten times. The chain couples TRBV4-1 to TRBJ2-2; 11 bases align to TRBD2. V dropped 3 bases and J dropped 4; count of bases not matched to a gene: 4. Germline V CDR1 and CDR2: MGHRA, YSYEKL. This CDR3 is 16 amino acids long. DNA for the CDR3: TGCGCCAGCAGCCAGTATCTAGCGGGGGGCACCGGGGAGCTGTTTTTT. This codes for CASSQYLAGGTGELFF.

The chain links TRBV29-1 to TRBJ1-1; D possibly corresponds to TRBD1 (5 bases). V lost 7 bases to trimming and J lost 1 base, with 13 bases between them. The CDR3 is 13 residues long. The germline V gene encodes CDR1 SQVTM and CDR2 ANQGSEA. CDR3 bases: TGCAGCGCCGCGGCGGGGGAGAACACTGAAGCTTTCTTT. Protein sequence: CSAAAGENTEAFF.

This clonotype was seen repeatedly, ten times or more. V gene TRBV4-2 combines with J gene TRBJ2-3, with 7 bases matching TRBD2. The CDR3 has 16 residues. V dropped 0 bases and J dropped 4; count of bases not matched to a gene: 7. Germline V gene lookup returns CDR1 LGHNA and CDR2 YNFKEQ. CDR3 protein: CASSQETGRPADTQYF. The CDR3 DNA sequence: TGTGCCAGCAGCCAAGAGACCGGGAGGCCCGCAGATACGCAGTATTTT.